This TCR beta chain originates from a study of shared clonotypes between healthy human individuals. Background on the study: A couple of women and a few men aged 18 to 49 served as donors. General study points: Clonotype sharing among donors was expected to depend on sequencing depth. Roughly 4.6% of naive CD4 clonotypes were common to a handful of donors.

The length of the CDR3 is 19 residues. V shed 0 bases and J 0 bases; nucleotides not matched to a gene: 13. Germline CDR1 SGHDT, CDR2 YYEEEE. Concerning this clone itself: Its antigen is currently unknown.

Each PCR replicate from the sorted subsets contained 200 to 250 ng DNA, which is tens of thousands of T cell genomes. Libraries were prepared by immunoSEQ multiplex PCR; TCRdb keeps only in-frame clonotypes and omits some of them. The profile shows 2 million to 2.5 million clones, around 90% of them singletons. The sequence was obtained from a man aged 18 to 35 in good health. Some clones in this sample may be carry-over from other donors' samples. The chain uses TRBV5-6 and TRBJ2-3, with TRBD2 identical over 7 bases. The source material was naive CD4+ T cells from PBMCs. Described subset: CD45RA+ positively selected. For the CDR3, the DNA is TGTGCCAGCAGCTTGGGGTGGGCTAGCGGAGGTTCTAGCACAGATACGCAGTATTTT. This translates into CASSLGWASGGSSTDTQYF.